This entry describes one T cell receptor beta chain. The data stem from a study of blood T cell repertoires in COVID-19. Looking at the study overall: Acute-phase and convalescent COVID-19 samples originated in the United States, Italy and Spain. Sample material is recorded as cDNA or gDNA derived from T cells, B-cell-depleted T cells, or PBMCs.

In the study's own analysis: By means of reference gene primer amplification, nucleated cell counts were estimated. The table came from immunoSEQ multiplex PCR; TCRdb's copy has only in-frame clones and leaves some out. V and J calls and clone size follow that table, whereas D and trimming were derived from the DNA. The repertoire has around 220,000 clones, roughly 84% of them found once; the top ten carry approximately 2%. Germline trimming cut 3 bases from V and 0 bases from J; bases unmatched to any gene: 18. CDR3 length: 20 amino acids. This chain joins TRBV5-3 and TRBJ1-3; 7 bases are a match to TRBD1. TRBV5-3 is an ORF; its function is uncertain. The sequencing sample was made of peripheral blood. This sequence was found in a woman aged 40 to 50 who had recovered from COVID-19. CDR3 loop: CARSSRDPGGGIYSGNTIYF. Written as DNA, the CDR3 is TGTGCCAGAAGCTCTAGAGACCCAGGGGGTGGGATATACTCTGGAAACACCATATATTTT.